Sequencing of this T cell receptor beta chain was carried out in a study of CD8 T cells in ankylosing spondylitis. Whole-study results and caveats: Some of these motif variants have turned up before, in reports on reactive arthritis synovial fluid and blood.

This clonotype occurred many times. What it binds is not known. CDR3 length: 16 residues. V lost 1 base and J 5 bases, leaving 17 bases between the germline ends. Germline-derived CDR1 and CDR2 are SGHVT and SQSDAQ. Quantitative 5'-RACE was performed with molecular barcodes, and it yielded the TCR beta libraries. TCRdb fed the 5' RACE reads into MiXCR, producing one record per CDR3 protein. This sample yields just under 95,000 distinct CDR3 sequences, of which about 8.8% are seen a single time; 5.1% belongs to the top ten. The J gene is TRBJ1-2, the V gene TRBV7-4; D is perhaps TRBD1 (5 bases). The TCR comes from a male donor with ankylosing spondylitis or in good health (not recorded which). The source material was blood, either unsorted or a sorted T cell fraction (not recorded which). DNA for the CDR3: TGTGCCAGCAGCTTAGGTGGGGCCAGGGCCCGTTATGGCTACACCTTC. As protein: CASSLGGARARYGYTF.